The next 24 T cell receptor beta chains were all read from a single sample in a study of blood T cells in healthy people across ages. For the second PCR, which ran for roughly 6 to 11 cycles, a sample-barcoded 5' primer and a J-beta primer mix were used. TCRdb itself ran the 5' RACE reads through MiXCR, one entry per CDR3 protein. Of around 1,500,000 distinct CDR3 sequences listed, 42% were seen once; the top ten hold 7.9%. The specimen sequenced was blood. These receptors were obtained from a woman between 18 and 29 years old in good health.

The CDR3 DNA sequence: TGCAGTGCTAGAGAAGGCCTAGCGGGGCCCGGGACCCAGTACTTC. Its translation: CSAREGLAGPGTQYF. V usage is TRBV20-1 and J usage is TRBJ2-7; 9 nucleotides align to TRBD2. Matching the DNA end better, TRBJ2-5 makes the J call doubtful. In germline, CDR1 is DFQATT, CDR2 SNEGSKA (reference sequence). CDR3 length: 15 residues.

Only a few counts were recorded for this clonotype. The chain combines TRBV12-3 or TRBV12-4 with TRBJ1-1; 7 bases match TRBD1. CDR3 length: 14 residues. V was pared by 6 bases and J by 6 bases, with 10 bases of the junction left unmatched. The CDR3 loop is CASSPGARGSEAFF. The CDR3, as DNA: TGTGCCAGCAGCCCCGGGGCCAGGGGGTCTGAAGCTTTCTTT.

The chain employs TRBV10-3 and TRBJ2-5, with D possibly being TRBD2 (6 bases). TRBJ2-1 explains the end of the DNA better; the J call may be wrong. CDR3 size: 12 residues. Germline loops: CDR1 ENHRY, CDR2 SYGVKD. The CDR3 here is CASGVGKETQFF. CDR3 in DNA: TGTGCCAGCGGGGTGGGGAAAGAGACCCAGTTCTTC.

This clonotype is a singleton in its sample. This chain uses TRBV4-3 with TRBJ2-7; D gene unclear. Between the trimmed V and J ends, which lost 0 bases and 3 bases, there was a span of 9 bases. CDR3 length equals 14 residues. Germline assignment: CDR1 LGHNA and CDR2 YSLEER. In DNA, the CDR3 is TGCGCCAGCAGCCAAGATTTCGGATACTACGAGCAGTACTTC. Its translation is CASSQDFGYYEQYF.

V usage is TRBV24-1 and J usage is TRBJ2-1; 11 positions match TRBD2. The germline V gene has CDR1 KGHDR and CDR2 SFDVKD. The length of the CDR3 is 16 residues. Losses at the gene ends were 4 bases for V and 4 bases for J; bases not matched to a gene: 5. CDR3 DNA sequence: TGTGCCACCAGTGACCCGACTAGCGGGAAGTACAATGAGCAGTTCTTC. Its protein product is CATSDPTSGKYNEQFF.

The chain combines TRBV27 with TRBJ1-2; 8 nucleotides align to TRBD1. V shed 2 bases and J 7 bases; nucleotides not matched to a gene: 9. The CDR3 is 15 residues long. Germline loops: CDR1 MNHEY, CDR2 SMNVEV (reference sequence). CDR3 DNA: TGTGCCAGCAGTTTAAAGGCCGACAGGGGAGGTGGCTACACCTTC. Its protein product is CASSLKADRGGGYTF.

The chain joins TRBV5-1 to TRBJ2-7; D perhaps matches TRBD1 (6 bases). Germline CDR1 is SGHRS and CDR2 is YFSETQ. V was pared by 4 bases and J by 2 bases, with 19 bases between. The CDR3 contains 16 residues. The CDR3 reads CASSPVDYRAAYEQYF. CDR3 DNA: TGCGCCAGCAGCCCCGTTGACTACAGGGCAGCCTACGAGCAGTACTTC.

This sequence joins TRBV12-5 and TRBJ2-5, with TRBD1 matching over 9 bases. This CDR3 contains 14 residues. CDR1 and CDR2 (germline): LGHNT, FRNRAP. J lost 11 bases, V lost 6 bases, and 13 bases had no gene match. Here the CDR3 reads CASGMGQGSATQYF. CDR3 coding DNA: TGTGCTAGTGGCATGGGACAGGGATCCGCAACGCAGTACTTC. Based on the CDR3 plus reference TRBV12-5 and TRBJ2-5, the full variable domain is DARVTQTPRHKVTEMGQEVTMRCQPILGHNTVFWYRQTMMQGLELLAYFRNRAPLDDSGMPKDRFSAEMPDATLATLKIQPSEPRDSAVYFCASGMGQGSATQYFGPGTRLLVL.

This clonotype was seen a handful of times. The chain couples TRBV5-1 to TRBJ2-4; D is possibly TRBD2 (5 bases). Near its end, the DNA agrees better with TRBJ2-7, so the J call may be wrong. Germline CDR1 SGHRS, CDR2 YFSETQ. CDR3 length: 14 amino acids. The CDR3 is CASRTRSGIYEQYF. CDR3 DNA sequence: TGCGCCAGCAGGACCCGGTCGGGGATATACGAGCAGTACTTC.

The CDR3 coding sequence is TGCAGTGCTAGAGGGCTCTCGGAAATGAACACTGAAGCTTTCTTT. Its protein product is CSARGLSEMNTEAFF. This chain joins TRBV20-1 and TRBJ1-1; no definite D call. The germline gives CDR1 DFQATT, CDR2 SNEGSKA (reference sequence). The length of the CDR3 is 15 residues. Trimming removed 1 base from V and 0 bases from J, with 12 bases in between.

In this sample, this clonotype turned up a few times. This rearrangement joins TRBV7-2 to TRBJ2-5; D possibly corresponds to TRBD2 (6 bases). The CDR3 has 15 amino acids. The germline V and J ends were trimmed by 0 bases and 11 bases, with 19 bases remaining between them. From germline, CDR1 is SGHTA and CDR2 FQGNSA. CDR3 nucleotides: TGTGCCAGCAGCTTAGCCTGGGGGGAGATGAATGAGCAGTACTTC. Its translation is CASSLAWGEMNEQYF.

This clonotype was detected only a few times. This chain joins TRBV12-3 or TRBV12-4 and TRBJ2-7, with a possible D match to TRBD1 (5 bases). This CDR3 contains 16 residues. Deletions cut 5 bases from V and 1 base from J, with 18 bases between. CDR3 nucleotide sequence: TGTGCCAGCAGTCCTAGGACAACCCAGGTATCCTACGAGCAGTACTTC. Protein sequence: CASSPRTTQVSYEQYF.

In DNA, the CDR3 is TGTGCCAGCAGTTCTTTACTGACAGCCGAGCAGTACTTC. As protein: CASSSLLTAEQYF. This rearrangement joins TRBV27 to TRBJ2-7, with D possibly TRBD1 on 5 matching bases. V lost 4 bases to trimming and J lost 6 bases, with 13 bases between them. This CDR3 is 13 amino acids long. CDR1 is MNHEY and CDR2 is SMNVEV in the germline V gene (reference sequence).

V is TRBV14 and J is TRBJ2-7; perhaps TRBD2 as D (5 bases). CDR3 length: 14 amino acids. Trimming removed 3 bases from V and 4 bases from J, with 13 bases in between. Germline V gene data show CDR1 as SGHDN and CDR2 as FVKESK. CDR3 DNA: TGTGCCAGCAGCCAGTCGGACTGGGGTTACGAGCAGTACTTC. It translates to CASSQSDWGYEQYF.

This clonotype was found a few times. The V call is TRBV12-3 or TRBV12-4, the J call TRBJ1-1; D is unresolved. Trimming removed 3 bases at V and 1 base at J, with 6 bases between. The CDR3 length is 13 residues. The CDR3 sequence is CASSLEPNTEAFF. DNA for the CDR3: TGTGCCAGCAGTTTGGAGCCGAACACTGAAGCTTTCTTT.

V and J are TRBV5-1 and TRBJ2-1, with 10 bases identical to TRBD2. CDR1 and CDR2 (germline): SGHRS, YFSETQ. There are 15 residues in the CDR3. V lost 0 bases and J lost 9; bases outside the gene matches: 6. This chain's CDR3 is CASSLAERGGFEQFF. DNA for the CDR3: TGCGCCAGCAGCTTGGCGGAGCGGGGGGGCTTTGAGCAGTTCTTC.

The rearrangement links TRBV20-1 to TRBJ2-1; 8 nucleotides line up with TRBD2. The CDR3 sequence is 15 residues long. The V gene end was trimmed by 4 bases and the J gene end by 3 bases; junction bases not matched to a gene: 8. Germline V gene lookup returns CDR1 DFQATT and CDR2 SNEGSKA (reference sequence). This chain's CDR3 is CSATDRLAGYNEQFF. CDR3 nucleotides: TGCAGTGCTACTGACCGGCTAGCGGGCTACAATGAGCAGTTCTTC.

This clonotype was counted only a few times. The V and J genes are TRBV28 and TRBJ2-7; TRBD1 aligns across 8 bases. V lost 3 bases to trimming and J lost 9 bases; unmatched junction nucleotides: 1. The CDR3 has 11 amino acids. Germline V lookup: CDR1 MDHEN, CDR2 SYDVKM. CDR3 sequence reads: CASSFDRGQYF. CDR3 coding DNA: TGTGCCAGCAGTTTTGACAGGGGGCAGTACTTC. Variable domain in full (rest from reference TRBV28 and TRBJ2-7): DVKVTQSSRYLVKRTGEKVFLECVQDMDHENMFWYRQDPGLGLRLIYFSYDVKMKEKGDIPEGYSVSREKKERFSLILESASTNQTSMYLCASSFDRGQYFGPGTRLTVT.

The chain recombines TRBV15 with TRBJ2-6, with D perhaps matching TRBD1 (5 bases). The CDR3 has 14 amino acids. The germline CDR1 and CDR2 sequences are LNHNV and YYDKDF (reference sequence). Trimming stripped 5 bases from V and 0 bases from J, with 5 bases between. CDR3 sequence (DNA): TGTGCCACCAGCGGACACTCTGGGGCCAACGTCCTGACTTTC. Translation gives CATSGHSGANVLTF.

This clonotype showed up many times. As DNA, the CDR3 is TGTGCCAGCAGAGCACCCTTATATGGCTACACCTTC. It encodes CASRAPLYGYTF. This chain links TRBV2 with TRBJ1-2; unclear D gene. This CDR3 is built from 12 residues. Germline V gives CDR1 SNHLY, CDR2 FYNNEI. V lost 6 bases to trimming and J lost 5 bases, with 10 bases between them.

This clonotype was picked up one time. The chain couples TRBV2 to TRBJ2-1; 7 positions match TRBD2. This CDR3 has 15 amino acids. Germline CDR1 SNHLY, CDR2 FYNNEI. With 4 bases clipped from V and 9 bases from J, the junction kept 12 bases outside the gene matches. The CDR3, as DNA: TGTGCCAGCAGTGCGCACGCGGGGGATCGCGCTGAGCAGTTCTTC. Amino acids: CASSAHAGDRAEQFF.

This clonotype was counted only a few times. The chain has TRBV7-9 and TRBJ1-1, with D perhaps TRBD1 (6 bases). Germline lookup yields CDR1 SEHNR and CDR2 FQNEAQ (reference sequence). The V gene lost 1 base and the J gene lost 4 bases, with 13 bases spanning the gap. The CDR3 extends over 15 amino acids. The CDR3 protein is CASSLGSPGATEAFF. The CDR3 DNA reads TGTGCCAGCAGCTTAGGTTCTCCGGGGGCCACTGAAGCTTTCTTT.

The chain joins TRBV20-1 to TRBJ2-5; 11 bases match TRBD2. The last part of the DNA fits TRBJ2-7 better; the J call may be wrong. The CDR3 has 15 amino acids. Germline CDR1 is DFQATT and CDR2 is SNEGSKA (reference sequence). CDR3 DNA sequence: TGCAGTGCTAGGGGGATAATACTAGCGGGAGACGAGCAGTACTTC. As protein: CSARGIILAGDEQYF.

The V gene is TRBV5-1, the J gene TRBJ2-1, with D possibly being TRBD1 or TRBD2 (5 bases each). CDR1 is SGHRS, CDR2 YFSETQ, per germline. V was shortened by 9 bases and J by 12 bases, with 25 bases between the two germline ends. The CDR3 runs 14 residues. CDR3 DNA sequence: TGCGCCACCACACGAGGGTTTCAACCCGGGACGCAGTTCTTC. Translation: CATTRGFQPGTQFF.